These 3 T cell receptor beta chains came from one sample sequenced in a study of PD-1 blockade in mismatch repair-deficient tumors. The assay was immunoSEQ multiplex PCR, and TCRdb's table has in-frame clones only and misses some. The sample holds 100,000 to 150,000 clones, 88% seen once. The sequencing here drew on peripheral blood, taken 72 weeks after starting pembrolizumab. The receptor source for this set is an adult with mismatch repair-deficient cancer.

This chain joins TRBV13 and TRBJ2-1; 7 bases match TRBD2. The CDR3 totals 16 residues. CDR1 and CDR2 from the germline V gene are PRHDT and FYEKMQ (reference sequence). After removal of 7 bases from V and 7 bases from J, the junction contained 16 bases not matched to a gene. This CDR3 is CASKSRGDPYPNEQFF. The CDR3 region has the DNA TGTGCCAGCAAGTCCCGGGGGGATCCCTATCCTAATGAGCAGTTCTTC.

The gene calls are TRBV6-4 and TRBJ2-5, with 9 nucleotides matching TRBD2. V trimming: 5 bases; J trimming: 5 bases; junction bases outside the gene matches: 9. This CDR3 contains 15 residues. Germline V gene data show CDR1 as MRHNA and CDR2 as SNTAGT. CDR3 loop: CASSFSGRKGETQYF. CDR3 DNA sequence: TGTGCCAGCAGTTTTAGCGGGAGAAAGGGGGAGACCCAGTACTTC.

The chain is built from TRBV7-9 and TRBJ2-1, with 10 bases identical to TRBD1. This CDR3 region has 14 residues. Germline lookup yields CDR1 SEHNR and CDR2 FQNEAQ (reference sequence). V gave up 5 bases and J gave up 2 bases; unmatched junction bases: 0. CDR3 bases: TGTGCCAGCAGCGGGACAGGGGCCTACAATGAGCAGTTCTTC. Translation: CASSGTGAYNEQFF.